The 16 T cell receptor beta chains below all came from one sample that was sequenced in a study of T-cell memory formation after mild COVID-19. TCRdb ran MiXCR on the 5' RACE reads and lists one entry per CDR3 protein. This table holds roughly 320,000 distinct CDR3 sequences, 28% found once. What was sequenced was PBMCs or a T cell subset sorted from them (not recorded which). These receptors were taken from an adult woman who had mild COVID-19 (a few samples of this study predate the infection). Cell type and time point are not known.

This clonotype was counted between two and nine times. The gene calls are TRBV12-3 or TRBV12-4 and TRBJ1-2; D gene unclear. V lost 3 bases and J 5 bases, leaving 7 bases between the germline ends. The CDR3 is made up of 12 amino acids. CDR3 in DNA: TGTGCCAGCAGTTTCCCCGGGTATGGCTACACCTTC. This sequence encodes CASSFPGYGYTF.

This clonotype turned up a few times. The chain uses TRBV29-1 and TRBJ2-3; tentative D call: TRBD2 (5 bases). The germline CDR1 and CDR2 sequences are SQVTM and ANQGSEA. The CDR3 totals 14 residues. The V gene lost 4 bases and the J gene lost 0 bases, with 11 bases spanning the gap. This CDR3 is CSVGGRPSTDTQYF. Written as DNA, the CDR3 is TGCAGCGTTGGAGGGAGACCTAGCACAGATACGCAGTATTTT.

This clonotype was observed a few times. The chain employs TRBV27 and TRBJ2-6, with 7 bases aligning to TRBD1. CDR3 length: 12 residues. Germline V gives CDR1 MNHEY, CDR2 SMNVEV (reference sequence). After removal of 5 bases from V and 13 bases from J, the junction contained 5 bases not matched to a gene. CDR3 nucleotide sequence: TGTGCCAGCAGTCTGACAGGGAGAGTCCTGACTTTC. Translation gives CASSLTGRVLTF.

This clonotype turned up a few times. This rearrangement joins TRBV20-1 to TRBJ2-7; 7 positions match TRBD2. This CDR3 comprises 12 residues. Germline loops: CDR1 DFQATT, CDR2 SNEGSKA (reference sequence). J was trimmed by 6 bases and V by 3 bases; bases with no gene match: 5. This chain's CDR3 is CSARAPGGEQYF. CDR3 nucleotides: TGCAGTGCTAGGGCCCCGGGGGGCGAGCAGTACTTC.

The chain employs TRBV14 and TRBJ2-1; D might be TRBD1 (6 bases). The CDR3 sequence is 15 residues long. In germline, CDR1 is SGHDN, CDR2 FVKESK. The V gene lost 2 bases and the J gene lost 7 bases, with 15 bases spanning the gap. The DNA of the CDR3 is TGTGCCAGCAGCCAATCCAGGGGCCGATCGAATGAGCAGTTCTTC. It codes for CASSQSRGRSNEQFF.

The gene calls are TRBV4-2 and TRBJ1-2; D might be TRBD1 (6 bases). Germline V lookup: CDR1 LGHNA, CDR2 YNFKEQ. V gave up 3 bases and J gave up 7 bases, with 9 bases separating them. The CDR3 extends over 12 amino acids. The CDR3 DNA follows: TGTGCCAGCAGCCAGGGGGCGGCTGGCTACACCTTC. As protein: CASSQGAAGYTF.

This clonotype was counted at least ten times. In DNA, the CDR3 is TGTGCCAGCAGCTGGGACAAATCCGAGCAGTACTTC. This codes for CASSWDKSEQYF. The chain employs TRBV7-2 and TRBJ2-7; perhaps TRBD1 as D (6 bases). CDR1 and CDR2 from the germline V gene are SGHTA and FQGNSA. CDR3 size: 12 residues. Trimming stripped 4 bases from V and 6 bases from J, with 10 bases between. Full variable domain (outside the CDR3, taken from reference TRBV7-2 and TRBJ2-7): GAGVSQSPSNKVTEKGKDVELRCDPISGHTALYWYRQSLGQGLEFLIYFQGNSAPDKSGLPSDRFSAERTGGSVSTLTIQRTQQEDSAVYLCASSWDKSEQYFGPGTRLTVT.

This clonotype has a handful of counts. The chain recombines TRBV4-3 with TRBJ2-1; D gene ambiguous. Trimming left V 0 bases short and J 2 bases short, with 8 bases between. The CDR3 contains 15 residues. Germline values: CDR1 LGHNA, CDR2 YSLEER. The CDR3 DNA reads TGCGCCAGCAGCCAAGAGATAGGGCCCTACAATGAGCAGTTCTTC. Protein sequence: CASSQEIGPYNEQFF.

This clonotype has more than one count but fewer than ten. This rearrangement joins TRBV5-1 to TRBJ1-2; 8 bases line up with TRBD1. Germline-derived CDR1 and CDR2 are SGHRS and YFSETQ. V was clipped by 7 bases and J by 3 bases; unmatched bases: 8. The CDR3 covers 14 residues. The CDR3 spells CASQGQGADYGYTF. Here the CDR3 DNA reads TGCGCCAGCCAGGGGCAGGGGGCGGACTATGGCTACACCTTC. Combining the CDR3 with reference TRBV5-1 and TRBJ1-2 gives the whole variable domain KAGVTQTPRYLIKTRGQQVTLSCSPISGHRSVSWYQQTPGQGLQFLFEYFSETQRNKGNFPGRFSGRQFSNSRSEMNVSTLELGDSALYLCASQGQGADYGYTFGSGTRLTVV.

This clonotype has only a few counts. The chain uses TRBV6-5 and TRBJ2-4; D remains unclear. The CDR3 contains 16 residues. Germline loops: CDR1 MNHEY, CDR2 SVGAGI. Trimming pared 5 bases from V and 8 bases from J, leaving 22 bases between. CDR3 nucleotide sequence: TGTGCCAGCAGTCCGCGCCCAGCGAGCAGGATATACATTCAGTACTTC. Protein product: CASSPRPASRIYIQYF.

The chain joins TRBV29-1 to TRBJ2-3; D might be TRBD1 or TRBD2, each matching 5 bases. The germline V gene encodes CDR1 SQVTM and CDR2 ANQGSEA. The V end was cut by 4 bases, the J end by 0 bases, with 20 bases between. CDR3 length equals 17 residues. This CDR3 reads CSVGGAADLGSTDTQYF. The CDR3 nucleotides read TGCAGCGTTGGAGGGGCCGCTGATTTAGGTAGCACAGATACGCAGTATTTT.

CDR3 coding DNA: TGTGCCAGCAGCGCGGGACTAGCGGACTACGAGCAGTACTTC. It is translated as CASSAGLADYEQYF. The rearrangement links TRBV9 to TRBJ2-7, with 11 bases fitting TRBD2. The ends lost 3 bases at V and 3 bases at J; junction bases unmatched: 2. Per germline, CDR1 SGDLS and CDR2 YYNGEE. This CDR3 is built from 14 residues.

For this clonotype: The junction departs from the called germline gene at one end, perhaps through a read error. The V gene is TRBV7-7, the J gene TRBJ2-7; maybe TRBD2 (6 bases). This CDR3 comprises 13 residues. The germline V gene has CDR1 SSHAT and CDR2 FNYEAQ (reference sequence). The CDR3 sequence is CASSLGGGDEQYF. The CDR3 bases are TGTGCTAGCAGCTTAGGCGGAGGGGACGAGCAGTACTTC.

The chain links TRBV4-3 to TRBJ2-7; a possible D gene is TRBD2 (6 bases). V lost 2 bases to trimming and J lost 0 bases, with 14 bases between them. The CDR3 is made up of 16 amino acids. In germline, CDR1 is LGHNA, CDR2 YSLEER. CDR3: CASSQTTAGPSYEQYF. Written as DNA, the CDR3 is TGCGCCAGCAGCCAAACCACAGCGGGTCCCTCCTACGAGCAGTACTTC.

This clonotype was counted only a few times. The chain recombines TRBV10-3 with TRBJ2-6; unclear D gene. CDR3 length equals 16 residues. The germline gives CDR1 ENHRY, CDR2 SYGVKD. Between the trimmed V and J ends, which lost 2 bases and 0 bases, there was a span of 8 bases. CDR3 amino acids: CAISELKSSGANVLTF. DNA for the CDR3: TGTGCCATCAGTGAGCTAAAGAGCTCTGGGGCCAACGTCCTGACTTTC.

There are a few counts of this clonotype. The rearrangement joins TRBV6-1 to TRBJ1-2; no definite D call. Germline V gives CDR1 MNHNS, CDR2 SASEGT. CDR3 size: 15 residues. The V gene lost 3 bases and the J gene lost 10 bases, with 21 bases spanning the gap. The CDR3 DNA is TGTGCCAGCAGTGACAGGCGGTTGGGTTTACTCGCCTACACCTTC. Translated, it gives CASSDRRLGLLAYTF.